These 24 T cell receptor beta chains originate from one sample sequenced in a study of T cell responses to AZD1222 COVID-19 vaccine. Clones were sequenced by immunoSEQ multiplex PCR, and TCRdb holds only the in-frame ones, with some missing. The sample shows 150,000 to 200,000 clones, less than 95% of them seen only once. The sample was peripheral blood, taken 28 days after the second AZD1222 dose. The receptors were gathered from an adult who received the AZD1222 COVID-19 vaccine.

The rearrangement joins TRBV14 to TRBJ1-2; 9 nucleotides agree with TRBD1. CDR3 length: 22 residues. The V segment lost 4 bases and the J segment 0 bases; nucleotides outside the gene matches: 24. Germline V gives CDR1 SGHDN, CDR2 FVKESK. This CDR3 reads CASSPLLPGQGIPSQANYGYTF. The CDR3 region has the DNA TGTGCCAGCAGCCCTCTATTACCGGGACAGGGAATACCTTCTCAAGCTAACTATGGCTACACCTTC.

The rearrangement uses TRBV4-1 and TRBJ2-7, with D uncertain. The germline V and J ends were trimmed by 2 bases and 2 bases, with 7 bases remaining between them. Germline V gene lookup returns CDR1 MGHRA and CDR2 YSYEKL. The CDR3 is 13 amino acids. Here the CDR3 reads CASSQTLPYEQYF. DNA of the CDR3: TGCGCCAGCAGCCAAACCCTGCCCTACGAGCAGTACTTC.

V and J are TRBV20-1 and TRBJ1-6; D remains ambiguous. V gave up 3 bases and J gave up 8 bases, with 5 bases separating them. The CDR3 covers 11 residues. Germline CDR1 is DFQATT and CDR2 is SNEGSKA (reference sequence). The CDR3 protein is CSASRDSPLHF. Written as DNA, the CDR3 is TGCAGTGCTAGCCGGGATTCACCCCTCCACTTT.

The chain joins TRBV18 to TRBJ1-5; D may be TRBD1 (5 bases). Germline lookup yields CDR1 KGHSH and CDR2 LQKENI. The CDR3 contains 15 residues. V shed 6 bases and J shed 8 bases, with 20 bases lying between them. The CDR3 region is CASSPPGPGDKPQHF. CDR3 sequence (DNA): TGTGCCAGCTCGCCCCCGGGACCGGGGGATAAGCCCCAGCATTTT.

V and J are TRBV19 and TRBJ2-7; tentative D call: TRBD2 (6 bases). Germline V gene sequence: CDR1 LNHDA, CDR2 SQIVND (reference sequence). The CDR3 is 14 residues long. The V end lost 3 bases, the J end lost 1 base, and 10 bases lay between the germline ends. This chain's CDR3 is CASSMGDFSYEQYF. Written as DNA, the CDR3 is TGTGCCAGTAGTATGGGGGACTTTTCCTACGAGCAGTACTTC.

The J gene is TRBJ1-5, the V gene TRBV1; TRBD1 was called by the table and not checked on the DNA. TRBV1 is marked as a pseudogene. The CDR3 has 17 amino acids. The CDR3 here is CTSSLRDRGYSNQPQHF. In DNA, the CDR3 is TGCACCAGCAGCTTGAGGGACAGGGGTTATAGCAATCAGCCCCAGCATTTT.

The chain carries TRBV5-1 and TRBJ2-7; tentative D call: TRBD2 (7 bases). This CDR3 region has 17 residues. Per the germline V gene, CDR1 is SGHRS and CDR2 is YFSETQ. The germline V and J ends were trimmed by 1 base and 0 bases, with 17 bases remaining between them. CDR3 bases: TGCGCCAGCAGCTTGTTAGGGGGGGCCGGCCTCTCCTACGAGCAGTACTTC. Protein sequence: CASSLLGGAGLSYEQYF.

The chain joins TRBV4-2 to TRBJ2-7; 11 nucleotides match TRBD1. Germline loops: CDR1 LGHNA, CDR2 YNFKEQ. CDR3 size: 16 residues. J was trimmed by 6 bases and V by 2 bases; bases with no gene match: 9. The CDR3 sequence: CASSQPPGQGDREQYF. The CDR3 DNA is TGTGCCAGCAGCCAACCCCCGGGACAGGGGGATCGCGAGCAGTACTTC.

The J gene is TRBJ2-4, the V gene TRBV10-3; D possibly uses TRBD1 or TRBD2 (6 bases each). Germline values: CDR1 ENHRY, CDR2 SYGVKD. V lost 7 bases and J lost 8, with 21 bases in between. The CDR3 runs 15 residues. CDR3 bases: TGTGCCATCATTAAGGAGGGGGAAAGGAAGGACATTCAGTACTTC. It specifies CAIIKEGERKDIQYF.

This clone was found once. This chain uses TRBV28 with TRBJ2-7; D perhaps matches TRBD1 (6 bases). CDR3 length: 14 residues. Germline-derived CDR1 and CDR2 are MDHEN and SYDVKM. The V end lost 6 bases, the J end lost 1 base, and 13 bases lay between the germline ends. CDR3: CASRRQVLSYEQYF. The CDR3 DNA is TGTGCCAGCAGGCGACAGGTACTATCCTACGAGCAGTACTTC.

The genes are TRBV28 and TRBJ1-5; a weak D match, TRBD1 (6 bases). The CDR3 spans 15 residues. From germline, CDR1 is MDHEN and CDR2 SYDVKM. V gave up 3 bases and J gave up 2 bases, with 11 bases separating them. The CDR3 DNA follows: TGTGCCAGCAGTTTTCCAGGGGCGGGCAATCAGCCCCAGCATTTT. Translated: CASSFPGAGNQPQHF.

There are a few counts of this clone. This chain joins TRBV6-6 and TRBJ2-7, with D maybe TRBD2 (6 bases). The V end lost 5 bases, the J end lost 12 bases, and 14 bases lay between the germline ends. The CDR3 runs to 11 residues. Per the germline V gene, CDR1 is MNHNY and CDR2 is SVGAGI (reference sequence). The CDR3 spells CASSPQEGRYF. The CDR3, as DNA: TGTGCCAGCAGTCCCCAGGAGGGACGGTACTTC.

Here the CDR3 reads CASSPRRGPGDTIYF. The CDR3 nucleotides read TGTGCCAGCAGCCCCAGAAGGGGTCCTGGGGACACCATATATTTT. V is TRBV7-2 and J is TRBJ1-3; TRBD1 might be the D (5 bases). There are 15 residues in the CDR3. Trimming pared 5 bases from V and 8 bases from J, leaving 19 bases between. In germline, CDR1 is SGHTA, CDR2 FQGNSA.

This clone has only a few counts. The chain employs TRBV7-3 and TRBJ1-1, with no clear D. CDR3 length: 13 amino acids. Trimming pared 5 bases from V and 5 bases from J, leaving 12 bases between. Germline CDR1 and CDR2: SGHTA and FQGTGA. The CDR3 here is CASSGYEGTEAFF. The CDR3 bases are TGTGCCAGCAGCGGCTACGAGGGTACTGAAGCTTTCTTT.

The chain employs TRBV9 and TRBJ2-2; D is unresolved. CDR1 and CDR2 from the germline V gene are SGDLS and YYNGEE. The CDR3 sequence is 16 residues long. Deletions cut 0 bases from V and 0 bases from J, with 9 bases between. The CDR3 is CASSVGVLANTGELFF. The CDR3 bases are TGTGCCAGCAGCGTAGGAGTTCTTGCGAACACCGGGGAGCTGTTTTTT.

This chain joins TRBV7-2 and TRBJ2-3; D perhaps matches TRBD1 (5 bases). CDR3 length: 13 residues. Germline V CDR1 and CDR2: SGHTA, FQGNSA. Trimming pared 7 bases from V and 4 bases from J, leaving 12 bases between. CDR3 sequence (DNA): TGTGCCAGCAAGGGCCAGGGTTCAGATACGCAGTATTTT. Residues: CASKGQGSDTQYF.

This chain links TRBV4-1 with TRBJ2-3; D might be TRBD2 (5 bases). CDR3 size: 13 residues. Germline CDR1 and CDR2: MGHRA and YSYEKL. Deletions cut 4 bases from V and 3 bases from J, with 8 bases between. In DNA, the CDR3 is TGCGCCAGCAGCCTTACTAGAACAGATACGCAGTATTTT. Translating gives CASSLTRTDTQYF.

The chain links TRBV7-2 to TRBJ1-2, with D perhaps TRBD1 (6 bases). The CDR3 spans 13 residues. The germline V gene encodes CDR1 SGHTA and CDR2 FQGNSA. Trimming cost V 4 bases and J 6 bases, with 12 bases left between them. CDR3 sequence (DNA): TGTGCCAGCAGCTATTTAGGGGGAAATGGCTACACCTTC. Encoded protein: CASSYLGGNGYTF.

CDR3 in DNA: TGTGCCACCAGTAGGGGTAGCAATCAGCCCCAGCATTTT. This gives the protein CATSRGSNQPQHF. The rearrangement uses TRBV24-1 and TRBJ1-5; maybe TRBD1 (5 bases). This CDR3 contains 13 residues. Germline CDR1 is KGHDR and CDR2 is SFDVKD. Trimming removed 6 bases at V and 0 bases at J, with 5 bases between.

The rearrangement links TRBV30 to TRBJ1-2, with TRBD1 identical over 7 bases. Germline CDR1 GTSNPN, CDR2 SVGIG (reference sequence). With V trimmed by 1 base and J by 8 bases, 7 bases remained unmatched. The CDR3 contains 13 residues. CDR3 DNA: TGTGCCTGGAGTGAAGACAGGGTGGGGGGCTACACCTTC. Its protein is CAWSEDRVGGYTF.

The chain carries TRBV11-2 and TRBJ2-1; a weak D match, TRBD2 (6 bases). Trimming shortened V by 3 bases and J by 9 bases, and 15 bases separated the two germline ends. Germline assignment: CDR1 SGHAT and CDR2 FQNNGV. The length of the CDR3 is 14 residues. The CDR3 loop reads CASSFIRGFGEQFF. The DNA for the CDR3 is TGTGCCAGCAGCTTCATTCGGGGGTTCGGTGAGCAGTTCTTC.

The chain is built from TRBV18 and TRBJ2-2, with 9 bases lining up with TRBD1. V gave up 3 bases and J gave up 3 bases; unmatched junction bases: 2. Germline values: CDR1 KGHSH, CDR2 LQKENI. The CDR3 contains 15 residues. The CDR3 bases are TGTGCCAGCTCACCCCGGACAGGGGACACCGGGGAGCTGTTTTTT. Amino acid sequence: CASSPRTGDTGELFF.

The gene calls are TRBV5-4 and TRBJ2-5, with D possibly called TRBD1 or TRBD2 (5 bases each). V lost 4 bases and J 5 bases, leaving 15 bases between the germline ends. Germline values: CDR1 SGHNT, CDR2 YYREEE (reference sequence). The CDR3 runs 14 residues. CDR3 in DNA: TGTGCCAGCAGCAATGACCTGGGGGATGAGACCCAGTACTTC. Its translation: CASSNDLGDETQYF.

The chain is built from TRBV6-1 and TRBJ2-7; 9 bases agree with TRBD2. Losses at the gene ends were 4 bases for V and 4 bases for J; bases not matched to a gene: 11. Germline assignment: CDR1 MNHNS and CDR2 SASEGT. CDR3 length: 16 amino acids. CDR3 residues: CASSGRGSGSRYEQYF. CDR3 nucleotides: TGTGCCAGCAGTGGCCGTGGTAGCGGGAGTAGGTACGAGCAGTACTTC.